The 10 T cell receptor beta chains listed next were all sequenced from one sample in a study of T-cell reconstitution after alpha-beta-depleted transplantation in children. Preparation of the TCRbeta library used unique molecular identifiers. From the PCR reads, TCRdb called clonotypes with MiXCR, one entry per CDR3 protein. This sample carries 80,000 or so distinct CDR3 sequences, 13% to 15% of them seen once, and the ten largest clones take 25% to 30%. The sample here was PBMCs, mostly from graft donor cells, taken 180 days after TCRalphabeta/CD19-depleted stem cell transplant. All receptors come from a male patient aged 2-9 years who had a stem cell transplant for acute lymphoblastic leukemia, so the T cells may come from the graft donor.

The table lists this clonotype with a few counts. J is TRBJ2-7 and V is TRBV9; D may be TRBD1 (6 bases). V was cut by 3 bases and J by 2 bases, with 12 bases left in between. The CDR3 is 14 residues long. Per the germline V gene, CDR1 is SGDLS and CDR2 is YYNGEE. CDR3 nucleotides: TGTGCCAGCAGCGGCGGACAGCTACCCTACGAGCAGTACTTC. Its protein is CASSGGQLPYEQYF.

This clonotype showed up just a few times. CDR3 nucleotides: TGCAGTGCTAGGGTCCCGGGACTAGCGGGAACTGAGCAGTTCTTC. Translated, it gives CSARVPGLAGTEQFF. The rearrangement links TRBV20-1 to TRBJ2-1, with TRBD2 identical over 13 bases. The CDR3 is made up of 15 amino acids. CDR1 is DFQATT and CDR2 is SNEGSKA in the germline V gene (reference sequence). The V and J ends lost 3 bases and 9 bases, in that order; junction bases with no gene match: 8.

This clonotype was found once. The chain's CDR3 is CASSLGWNQETQYF. The CDR3 region has the DNA TGTGCCAGCAGCTTAGGATGGAACCAAGAGACCCAGTACTTC. The genes are TRBV7-9 and TRBJ2-5, with D hard to call. Germline V gene sequence: CDR1 SEHNR, CDR2 FQNEAQ (reference sequence). V was clipped by 1 base and J by 0 bases, with 6 bases between them. CDR3 length: 14 residues.

This clonotype was observed a handful of times. The J gene is TRBJ1-6, the V gene TRBV7-9, with D perhaps matching TRBD1 (6 bases). V shed 0 bases and J shed 8 bases, with 11 bases lying between them. Germline CDR1 reads SEHNR; CDR2 reads FQNEAQ (reference sequence). The CDR3 spans 15 residues. The CDR3 DNA follows: TGTGCCAGCAGCTTAGCGGGGGGGCTTTATTCACCCCTCCACTTT. Its translation is CASSLAGGLYSPLHF.

V usage is TRBV25-1 and J usage is TRBJ1-2, with a tentative D call TRBD1 (6 bases). There are 13 residues in the CDR3. CDR1 is MGHDK and CDR2 is SYGVNS in the germline V gene. The V end lost 0 bases, the J end lost 8 bases, and 10 bases lay between the germline ends. The CDR3 reads CASSEYLTGGYTF. The CDR3 nucleotides are TGTGCCAGCAGTGAATACCTGACAGGCGGCTACACCTTC.

This clonotype has a handful of counts. The J gene is TRBJ2-3, the V gene TRBV4-3, with 7 bases that match TRBD2. CDR3 size: 20 residues. Trimming took 2 bases from V and 6 from J; bases not matched to a gene: 23. Germline V gene lookup returns CDR1 LGHNA and CDR2 YSLEER. The CDR3 here is CASSQPVWRGTHLPVDTQYF. The CDR3 DNA reads as TGCGCCAGCAGCCAACCCGTTTGGCGGGGGACCCATTTACCCGTCGATACGCAGTATTTT.

This clonotype came up many times. The chain couples TRBV7-2 to TRBJ2-7; tentatively, D is TRBD2 (6 bases). Germline V gene sequence: CDR1 SGHTA, CDR2 FQGNSA. This CDR3 is built from 12 residues. Trimming pared 4 bases from V and 4 bases from J, leaving 8 bases between. Here the CDR3 reads CASSSTSYEQYF. In DNA form, the CDR3 reads TGTGCCAGCAGCTCGACTAGTTACGAGCAGTACTTC.

This clonotype occurred many times. The chain uses TRBV10-3 and TRBJ1-2; D is unresolved. Germline CDR1 reads ENHRY; CDR2 reads SYGVKD. V lost 6 bases and J 10 bases, leaving 12 bases between the germline ends. The CDR3 is 11 amino acids. The CDR3 DNA follows: TGTGCCATCAGGGACCGTGTTTTCTACACCTTC. It is translated as CAIRDRVFYTF.

This clonotype was found many times. The chain has TRBV5-6 and TRBJ2-4; D is uncertain. Germline lookup yields CDR1 SGHDT and CDR2 YYEEEE. The CDR3 runs 14 residues. Trimming removed 0 bases from V and 4 bases from J, with 8 bases in between. This CDR3 reads CASSLVGWKNIQYF. CDR3 in DNA: TGTGCCAGCAGCTTGGTTGGGTGGAAAAACATTCAGTACTTC.

The chain uses TRBV5-1 and TRBJ2-5; 12 nucleotides align to TRBD2. There are 16 residues in the CDR3. Germline assignment: CDR1 SGHRS and CDR2 YFSETQ. The V segment lost 4 bases and the J segment 4 bases; nucleotides outside the gene matches: 8. In nucleotides, the CDR3 is TGCGCCAGCAGCCCCAGGACTAGCGGGATAGCAGAGACCCAGTACTTC. This sequence encodes CASSPRTSGIAETQYF.